The 31 T cell receptor beta chains given below trace back to one sample, sequenced in a study of radiotherapy plus CTLA-4 blockade in lung cancer. Profiling relied on immunoSEQ multiplex PCR, and the TCRdb table lists in-frame clones only, not all of them. The table lists about 72,000 clones, around four fifths of them singletons. The sample consisted of peripheral blood, taken from a patient treated with radiotherapy plus ipilimumab. The source is a human donor with non-small cell lung cancer who had a complete response to radiotherapy plus ipilimumab.

The chain is built from TRBV30 and TRBJ1-1; TRBD1 might be the D (6 bases). The CDR3 runs 17 residues. Germline V lookup: CDR1 GTSNPN, CDR2 SVGIG (reference sequence). The V end was cut by 2 bases, the J end by 8 bases, with 27 bases between. In nucleotides, the CDR3 is TGTGCCTGGAGTCAGAGAGGGTCAGGGGCCCGGGTTAGGGAAGCTTTCTTT. Translation: CAWSQRGSGARVREAFF.

The J gene is TRBJ1-1, the V gene TRBV7-2, with TRBD1 identical over 9 bases. Germline values: CDR1 SGHTA, CDR2 FQGNSA. After removal of 5 bases from V and 4 bases from J, the junction contained 5 bases not matched to a gene. The CDR3 has 14 residues. Here the CDR3 DNA reads TGTGCCAGCAGCACCGACAGGGGGAGCACTGAAGCTTTCTTT. Its translation: CASSTDRGSTEAFF.

The chain is built from TRBV25-1 and TRBJ1-3, with D unclear. The germline V gene encodes CDR1 MGHDK and CDR2 SYGVNS. This CDR3 contains 15 residues. V gave up 0 bases and J gave up 7 bases, with 13 bases separating them. The CDR3 loop is CASSEYRRARNTIYF. The CDR3 DNA reads as TGTGCCAGCAGTGAATACCGACGGGCCCGGAACACCATATATTTT. Together with reference TRBV25-1 and TRBJ1-3, the CDR3 gives the full variable domain: EADIYQTPRYLVIGTGKKITLECSQTMGHDKMYWYQQDPGMELHLIHYSYGVNSTEKGDLSSESTVSRIRTEHFPLTLESARPSHTSQYLCASSEYRRARNTIYFGEGSWLTVV.

The genes are TRBV30 and TRBJ1-4, with TRBD1 matching 7 bases. This CDR3 contains 14 residues. V shed 5 bases, J shed 0 bases, and the junction held 3 bases outside the gene matches. Germline CDR1 and CDR2: GTSNPN and SVGIG (reference sequence). This chain's CDR3 is CAWGTVATNEKLFF. In DNA form, the CDR3 reads TGTGCCTGGGGGACAGTTGCAACTAATGAAAAACTGTTTTTT.

The rearrangement uses TRBV18 and TRBJ1-1; 7 bases align to TRBD1. V shed 4 bases, J shed 0 bases, and the junction held 8 bases outside the gene matches. Germline V gives CDR1 KGHSH, CDR2 LQKENI. The CDR3 is 16 residues long. CDR3 bases: TGTGCCAGCTCACAAAAATGGGACAGACTGAACACTGAAGCTTTCTTT. Protein sequence: CASSQKWDRLNTEAFF.

This chain joins TRBV19 and TRBJ2-2, with D uncertain. The germline V gene encodes CDR1 LNHDA and CDR2 SQIVND (reference sequence). CDR3 length: 13 residues. V was clipped by 0 bases and J by 7 bases, with 6 bases between them. CDR3 coding DNA: TGTGCCAGTAGTATAGATGGGTACGGGGAGCTGTTTTTT. This translates into CASSIDGYGELFF.

The chain employs TRBV7-8 and TRBJ2-7; TRBD2 matches at 7 bases. CDR1 SGHVS and CDR2 FQNEAQ come from the germline V gene. The CDR3 loop spans 15 amino acids. The V segment lost 6 bases and the J segment 5 bases; nucleotides outside the gene matches: 13. CDR3 sequence reads: CASSTVGGGPNEQYV. CDR3 sequence (DNA): TGTGCCAGCAGTACCGTTGGGGGAGGGCCGAACGAGCAGTACGTC.

The chain joins TRBV2 to TRBJ1-4; D may be TRBD1 (5 bases). This CDR3 spans 15 amino acids. Trimming shortened V by 1 base and J by 8 bases, and 14 bases separated the two germline ends. CDR1 and CDR2 from the germline V gene are SNHLY and FYNNEI. CDR3 sequence (DNA): TGTGCCAGCAGTGAAGAGGGCCTTCGGGGCGAAAAACTGTTTTTT. Protein product: CASSEEGLRGEKLFF.

The chain is built from TRBV2 and TRBJ1-2; 9 bases fit TRBD1. This CDR3 comprises 14 residues. Germline CDR1 is SNHLY and CDR2 is FYNNEI. Trimming took 6 bases from V and 8 from J; bases not matched to a gene: 10. The CDR3 region has the DNA TGTGCCAGCAGGACCCTACAGGGGGCGGGAGGCTACACCTTC. The encoded protein is CASRTLQGAGGYTF.

This clone was counted ten times or more. The V and J genes are TRBV6-5 and TRBJ2-7; D remains unclear. The germline gives CDR1 MNHEY, CDR2 SVGAGI. The CDR3 extends over 13 amino acids. Trimming took 2 bases from V and 2 from J, leaving 7 bases between them. This chain's CDR3 is CASSYPQTYEQYV. The CDR3 DNA follows: TGTGCCAGCAGTTACCCCCAGACCTACGAGCAGTACGTC.

The V gene is TRBV6-5, the J gene TRBJ1-5; D is perhaps TRBD1 (5 bases). V was cut by 9 bases and J by 2 bases, with 11 bases left in between. The CDR3 totals 13 residues. CDR1 and CDR2 from the germline V gene are MNHEY and SVGAGI. The CDR3 region has the DNA TGTGCCAGTCAGGGTTTTGGCAATCAGCCCCAGCATTTT. This gives the protein CASQGFGNQPQHF.

V is TRBV19 and J is TRBJ2-7, with D unresolved. The V end was cut by 0 bases, the J end by 5 bases, with 8 bases between. This CDR3 comprises 13 residues. Germline V lookup: CDR1 LNHDA, CDR2 SQIVND (reference sequence). The CDR3 bases are TGTGCCAGTAGTATAGATCTCTGGAACGAGCAGTACTTC. It yields the protein CASSIDLWNEQYF. The complete variable domain, with remaining parts taken from reference TRBV19 and TRBJ2-7, reads DGGITQSPKYLFRKEGQNVTLSCEQNLNHDAMYWYRQDPGQGLRLIYYSQIVNDFQKGDIAEGYSVSREKKESFPLTVTSAQKNPTAFYLCASSIDLWNEQYFGPGTRLTVT.

V usage is TRBV2 and J usage is TRBJ1-6, with D uncertain. Trimming stripped 1 base from V and 2 bases from J, with 6 bases between. The CDR3 runs to 15 residues. Germline V gene data show CDR1 as SNHLY and CDR2 as FYNNEI. The CDR3 protein is CASSEGSAYNSPLHF. CDR3 nucleotide sequence: TGTGCCAGCAGTGAAGGATCAGCCTATAATTCACCCCTCCACTTT.

The J gene is TRBJ2-1, the V gene TRBV4-1; possibly TRBD1 or TRBD2 for D (7 bases each). In germline, CDR1 is MGHRA, CDR2 YSYEKL. The CDR3 is 16 residues long. Between the trimmed V and J ends, which lost 1 base and 8 bases, there was a span of 18 bases. CDR3 nucleotide sequence: TGCGCCAGCAGCCAAGGGCAGGGGGGGAGGGCCGATGAGCAGTTCTTC. This translates into CASSQGQGGRADEQFF.

This CDR3 reads CASSSPGRETYGYTF. The CDR3 nucleotides read TGTGCCAGCAGTTCTCCGGGACGGGAAACCTATGGCTACACCTTC. This sequence joins TRBV28 and TRBJ1-2; weak D call: TRBD1 (5 bases). CDR3 length: 15 residues. Per germline, CDR1 MDHEN and CDR2 SYDVKM. V was clipped by 4 bases and J by 4 bases, with 16 bases between them.

On this clone: This sample includes further DNA sequences coding for the same CDR3. The chain joins TRBV28 to TRBJ1-2; the D is unclear. Trimming took 3 bases from V and 1 from J, leaving 6 bases between them. CDR1 MDHEN and CDR2 SYDVKM come from the germline V gene. The CDR3 covers 13 residues. The chain's CDR3 is CASSFGSNYGYTF. CDR3 in DNA: TGTGCCAGCAGTTTCGGGAGTAACTATGGCTACACCTTC.

This clone turned up a few times. The J gene is TRBJ2-7, the V gene TRBV4-1; D is unresolved. V was clipped by 3 bases and J by 3 bases, with 12 bases between them. Germline CDR1 reads MGHRA; CDR2 reads YSYEKL. The CDR3 consists of 14 residues. The DNA of the CDR3 is TGCGCCAGCAGCCAGTCCCCCGCCAGCTACGAGCAGTACTTC. Amino acids: CASSQSPASYEQYF.

The V and J genes are TRBV10-1 and TRBJ2-5; D is ambiguous. This CDR3 is 14 amino acids long. The germline gives CDR1 WNHNN, CDR2 SYGVQD (reference sequence). Trimming took 0 bases from V and 5 from J, leaving 10 bases between them. CDR3 sequence (DNA): TGCGCCAGCAGTGAGTCGAATAGCAGGGAGACCCAGTACTTC. Translation: CASSESNSRETQYF.

The genes are TRBV19 and TRBJ2-5, with TRBD1 matching over 8 bases. Germline V gene sequence: CDR1 LNHDA, CDR2 SQIVND (reference sequence). Trimming cost V 8 bases and J 8 bases; bases outside gene matches: 13. The CDR3 is made up of 14 amino acids. The CDR3 sequence: CASSYDEQGVTQYF. In DNA form, the CDR3 reads TGTGCCAGTTCTTATGATGAACAGGGGGTCACCCAGTACTTC.

The chain uses TRBV21-1 and TRBJ2-2; TRBD1, the D gene given by the table, was not confirmed from the DNA. TRBV21-1 is a pseudogene. The CDR3 totals 15 residues. The CDR3 sequence: CASSKSRRGTGELFF. In nucleotides, the CDR3 is TGTGCCAGCAGCAAGAGCCGAAGGGGCACCGGGGAGCTGTTTTTT.

V and J are TRBV6-1 and TRBJ2-7, with 7 bases matching TRBD1. The CDR3 sequence is 16 residues long. Trimming removed 2 bases from V and 3 bases from J; junction bases left unmatched: 10. The germline gives CDR1 MNHNS, CDR2 SASEGT. CDR3 sequence (DNA): TGTGCCAGCAGTGAATTGGCCCGGCACAGGGGCTACGAGCAGTACGTC. Amino acids: CASSELARHRGYEQYV.

V and J are TRBV2 and TRBJ1-2; 7 positions match TRBD1. Germline V CDR1 and CDR2: SNHLY, FYNNEI. The CDR3 contains 16 residues. V shed 6 bases, J shed 7 bases, and the junction held 17 bases outside the gene matches. CDR3 sequence reads: CASSAKGQSLVGGYTF. DNA for the CDR3: TGTGCCAGCAGCGCTAAGGGACAGTCCCTCGTCGGTGGCTACACCTTC.

The chain has TRBV9 and TRBJ2-7; D gene unclear. CDR1 is SGDLS and CDR2 is YYNGEE in the germline V gene. CDR3 length: 13 amino acids. V lost 2 bases and J 6 bases, leaving 12 bases between the germline ends. The DNA of the CDR3 is TGTGCCAGCAGCGTGACCCACGGCCCCGAGCAGTACTTC. Its translation is CASSVTHGPEQYF.

The chain joins TRBV5-6 to TRBJ2-5, with 7 bases that match TRBD1. CDR3 length: 15 residues. J lost 1 base, V lost 4 bases, and 7 bases had no gene match. CDR1 and CDR2 from the germline V gene are SGHDT and YYEEEE. The CDR3 is CASSPAGTVQETQYF. As DNA, the CDR3 is TGTGCCAGCAGCCCGGCCGGGACAGTCCAAGAGACCCAGTACTTC.

Concerning this clone itself: Other DNA sequences in the sample encode the same CDR3. The chain joins TRBV6-5 to TRBJ1-1; possible D gene TRBD1, 6 bases. CDR1 and CDR2 from the germline V gene are MNHEY and SVGAGI. V was cut by 4 bases and J by 5 bases, with 14 bases left in between. The CDR3 is 14 residues long. CDR3 amino acids: CASSSGRGRTEAFF. CDR3 in DNA: TGTGCCAGCAGTTCCGGGAGGGGGAGAACTGAAGCTTTCTTT.

This clone was counted a few times. The chain joins TRBV2 to TRBJ2-3, with D possibly being TRBD1 or TRBD2 (5 bases each). V lost 6 bases to trimming and J lost 2 bases, with 15 bases between them. This CDR3 is 15 amino acids long. Germline CDR1 is SNHLY and CDR2 is FYNNEI. CDR3 sequence (DNA): TGTGCCAGCAGCCGAGAAGAGGGGATCACAGATACGCAGTATTTT. It yields the protein CASSREEGITDTQYF.

CDR3: CASLSNEKLFF. The CDR3 bases are TGTGCCAGCTTATCTAATGAAAAACTGTTTTTT. The chain has TRBV28 and TRBJ1-4, with D hard to call. Between the trimmed V and J ends, which lost 8 bases and 3 bases, there was a span of 4 bases. Looked up from germline, CDR1 is MDHEN and CDR2 is SYDVKM. The CDR3 totals 11 residues.

The gene calls are TRBV19 and TRBJ1-4; D might be TRBD1 (5 bases). Per the germline V gene, CDR1 is LNHDA and CDR2 is SQIVND (reference sequence). The CDR3 covers 14 residues. The V end was cut by 4 bases, the J end by 7 bases, with 13 bases between. CDR3 in DNA: TGTGCCAGTAGTACGGGGGTGACGGGTGAAAAACTGTTTTTT. Protein product: CASSTGVTGEKLFF.

The rearrangement uses TRBV18 and TRBJ2-5; D uncertain. Trimming removed 1 base at V and 2 bases at J, with 8 bases between. The CDR3 runs to 14 residues. Germline CDR1 is KGHSH and CDR2 is LQKENI. The CDR3 nucleotides read TGTGCCAGCTCACCACGAAGGGAACAAGAGACCCAGTACTTC. As protein: CASSPRREQETQYF.

The chain employs TRBV6-5 and TRBJ1-1; no reliable D call. Germline CDR1 and CDR2: MNHEY and SVGAGI. The CDR3 spans 14 residues. V was cut by 7 bases and J by 0 bases, with 12 bases left in between. This CDR3 reads CASTLGGLNTEAFF. The CDR3 region has the DNA TGTGCCAGCACCCTCGGAGGCTTGAACACTGAAGCTTTCTTT.

The chain joins TRBV6-6 to TRBJ2-2, with D possibly matching TRBD2 (5 bases). Trimming removed 7 bases from V and 4 bases from J, with 16 bases in between. The CDR3 length is 15 residues. Germline V gene sequence: CDR1 MNHNY, CDR2 SVGAGI (reference sequence). The CDR3 DNA reads as TGTGCCAGCACCCCGGGGAGAAGGTTCACCGGGGAGCTGTTTTTT. Protein sequence: CASTPGRRFTGELFF.